These 18 T cell receptor beta chains were all obtained from the same sample, sequenced in a study of memory CD4+ T cells and cytomegalovirus serostatus. The sort gate was single viable CD3+CD4+CD8-CD45RO+ cells for memory CD4+ T cells. Sequencing was performed with immunoSEQ multiplex PCR; in TCRdb, only in-frame clones are kept and a portion is missing. Of 50,000 or so clones in the sample, approximately 80% are singletons; the top ten hold less than 0.6%. Specimen: memory CD4+ T cells from blood. The origin of the receptors is an adult in good health and CMV-seronegative.

This rearrangement joins TRBV28 to TRBJ1-4; D uncertain. Between the trimmed V and J ends, which lost 6 bases and 4 bases, there was a span of 9 bases. Germline CDR1 is MDHEN and CDR2 is SYDVKM. This CDR3 region has 13 residues. This CDR3 reads CASSRQLNEKLFF. In DNA, the CDR3 is TGTGCCAGCAGCCGCCAGCTTAATGAAAAACTGTTTTTT.

The V gene is TRBV15, the J gene TRBJ2-1, with no clear D. There are 13 residues in the CDR3. V lost 0 bases and J lost 7, with 7 bases in between. The germline CDR1 and CDR2 sequences are LNHNV and YYDKDF (reference sequence). For the CDR3, the DNA is TGTGCCACCAGCAGAGATCTCCGGAATGAGCAGTTCTTC. Protein: CATSRDLRNEQFF. The entire variable domain, with the rest obtained from reference TRBV15 and TRBJ2-1, is as follows: DAMVIQNPRYQVTQFGKPVTLSCSQTLNHNVMYWYQQKSSQAPKLLFHYYDKDFNNEADTPDNFQSRRPNTSFCFLDIRSPGLGDTAMYLCATSRDLRNEQFFGPGTRLTVL.

The chain links TRBV9 to TRBJ2-7; 11 bases line up with TRBD2. CDR1 and CDR2 (germline): SGDLS, YYNGEE. The V segment lost 5 bases and the J segment 2 bases; nucleotides outside the gene matches: 9. The length of the CDR3 is 16 residues. CDR3 coding DNA: TGTGCCAGCAGTCCTAGCGGGGGGCCGCAAACCTACGAGCAGTACTTC. Translation gives CASSPSGGPQTYEQYF.

This clone came up once. The V and J genes are TRBV27 and TRBJ2-2; no clear D. The germline V and J ends were trimmed by 3 bases and 6 bases, with 8 bases remaining between them. The V gene's germline CDR1 is MNHEY and CDR2 SMNVEV (reference sequence). The CDR3 is 13 residues long. As DNA, the CDR3 is TGTGCCAGCAGTTTGTTGGGCGCCGGGGAGCTGTTTTTT. Protein: CASSLLGAGELFF.

The genes are TRBV7-9 and TRBJ1-2; 7 nucleotides agree with TRBD1. Germline lookup yields CDR1 SEHNR and CDR2 FQNEAQ (reference sequence). The CDR3 is 13 amino acids. With 3 bases clipped from V and 2 bases from J, the junction kept 0 bases outside the gene matches. Here the CDR3 DNA reads TGTGCCAGCAGCTTGGGACAGAACTATGGCTACACCTTC. Translated: CASSLGQNYGYTF.

The rearrangement joins TRBV5-1 to TRBJ1-2, with TRBD1 matching 7 bases. Trimming took 4 bases from V and 3 from J; bases not matched to a gene: 9. The CDR3 consists of 15 residues. Germline CDR1 reads SGHRS; CDR2 reads YFSETQ. The CDR3 DNA is TGCGCCAGCAGCCCCCAGACAGGGAGCCACTATGGCTACACCTTC. It yields the protein CASSPQTGSHYGYTF.

This chain connects TRBV5-4 to TRBJ1-2; unclear D gene. Germline values: CDR1 SGHNT, CDR2 YYREEE (reference sequence). This CDR3 has 16 residues. Trimming removed 6 bases from V and 1 base from J, with 19 bases in between. The CDR3: CASKRPDGGLNYGYTF. The CDR3 bases are TGTGCCAGCAAGAGACCAGACGGAGGCCTTAACTATGGCTACACCTTC.

This sequence joins TRBV6-5 and TRBJ2-1, with a tentative D call TRBD1 (5 bases). V was clipped by 6 bases and J by 6 bases, with 12 bases between them. The CDR3 is 13 residues long. Germline V CDR1 and CDR2: MNHEY, SVGAGI. CDR3 DNA sequence: TGTGCCAGCAGACCAGGGTCGAGCAATGAGCAGTTCTTC. The encoded protein is CASRPGSSNEQFF.

The CDR3 DNA is TGTGCCAGCAGCGCAAGGGGGTGGACCCAGTACTTC. Its protein is CASSARGWTQYF. This sequence joins TRBV11-2 and TRBJ2-5, with a tentative D call TRBD1 (6 bases). The CDR3 spans 12 residues. Per germline, CDR1 SGHAT and CDR2 FQNNGV. Trimming left V 5 bases short and J 7 bases short, with 11 bases between.

V gene TRBV7-2 combines with J gene TRBJ2-5; unclear D gene. The germline V and J ends were trimmed by 5 bases and 3 bases, with 4 bases remaining between them. The CDR3 loop spans 11 amino acids. The germline gives CDR1 SGHTA, CDR2 FQGNSA. The CDR3 bases are TGTGCCAGCAGCCGGGAAGAGACCCAGTACTTC. This translates into CASSREETQYF.

The genes are TRBV7-2 and TRBJ2-5; perhaps TRBD1 as D (5 bases). The germline gives CDR1 SGHTA, CDR2 FQGNSA. V was clipped by 6 bases and J by 1 base, with 9 bases between them. The CDR3 is 13 residues long. The CDR3 here is CASSRGIQETQYF. CDR3 DNA sequence: TGTGCCAGCAGTAGGGGAATCCAAGAGACCCAGTACTTC.

This clone came up once. The CDR3 nucleotides read TGTGCCAGCAGCAGGGACAGTAGGGATCAGCCCCAGCATTTT. It translates to CASSRDSRDQPQHF. V is TRBV7-9 and J is TRBJ1-5, with TRBD1 matching over 7 bases. Per the germline V gene, CDR1 is SEHNR and CDR2 is FQNEAQ (reference sequence). Germline trimming cut 5 bases from V and 5 bases from J; bases unmatched to any gene: 6. This CDR3 has 14 residues.

This rearrangement joins TRBV2 to TRBJ2-2; D not resolved. Between the trimmed V and J ends, which lost 5 bases and 1 base, there was a span of 14 bases. Germline V gene lookup returns CDR1 SNHLY and CDR2 FYNNEI. The CDR3 spans 16 residues. The CDR3 reads CASSPAPGWNTGELFF. CDR3 nucleotide sequence: TGTGCCAGCAGTCCCGCCCCAGGCTGGAACACCGGGGAGCTGTTTTTT.

The rearrangement links TRBV2 to TRBJ2-3, with D uncertain. V was pared by 3 bases and J by 3 bases, with 7 bases between. Germline CDR1 and CDR2: SNHLY and FYNNEI. The CDR3 has 13 residues. This chain's CDR3 is CASSDTRTDTQYF. The CDR3 nucleotides are TGTGCCAGCAGTGATACCCGGACAGATACGCAGTATTTT. The entire variable domain, with the rest obtained from reference TRBV2 and TRBJ2-3, is as follows: EPEVTQTPSHQVTQMGQEVILRCVPISNHLYFYWYRQILGQKVEFLVSFYNNEISEKSEIFDDQFSVERPDGSNFTLKIRSTKLEDSAMYFCASSDTRTDTQYFGPGTRLTVL.

The genes are TRBV2 and TRBJ2-2; 7 bases map to TRBD1. Trimming at V came to 6 bases and at J to 5 bases, leaving 12 bases not matched to a gene. The germline gives CDR1 SNHLY, CDR2 FYNNEI. The CDR3 is 16 amino acids. The CDR3 DNA reads TGTGCCAGCAGGGGGCTAGACAGGGCGGTAACCGGGGAGCTGTTTTTT. Translation gives CASRGLDRAVTGELFF.

The rearrangement joins TRBV18 to TRBJ2-7; D possibly corresponds to TRBD2 (5 bases). This CDR3 contains 13 residues. V was shortened by 3 bases and J by 5 bases, with 11 bases between the two germline ends. Germline V CDR1 and CDR2: KGHSH, LQKENI. The CDR3 nucleotides are TGTGCCAGCTCACCGGGAGAAGACCACGAGCAGTACTTC. Amino acid sequence: CASSPGEDHEQYF.

V and J are TRBV9 and TRBJ1-3; TRBD1 is a possible D gene (5 bases). V was clipped by 3 bases and J by 1 base, with 14 bases between them. CDR1 is SGDLS and CDR2 is YYNGEE in the germline V gene. CDR3 length: 16 amino acids. The CDR3 bases are TGTGCCAGCAGCGAGGGACGCCTTGGGTCTGGAAACACCATATATTTT. Translation gives CASSEGRLGSGNTIYF.

The genes are TRBV30 and TRBJ2-2; D gene unclear. Germline V lookup: CDR1 GTSNPN, CDR2 SVGIG (reference sequence). The germline V and J ends were trimmed by 2 bases and 6 bases, with 10 bases remaining between them. This CDR3 has 13 residues. CDR3 region: CAWSWGYSGELFF. CDR3 coding DNA: TGTGCCTGGAGTTGGGGATACTCCGGGGAGCTGTTTTTT.